The 27 T cell receptor beta chains listed next were all sequenced from one sample in a study of blood T cell repertoires in COVID-19. The data were produced by immunoSEQ multiplex PCR, yet TCRdb's version contains in-frame clones alone and is incomplete. The table has over 85,000 clones, 75% to 90% seen once. Sequenced input: peripheral blood. These TCRs come from a woman in her forties or fifties with COVID-19, enrolled during active disease.

This chain connects TRBV9 to TRBJ2-6, with 8 bases fitting TRBD2. The junction had 1 base not matched to a gene; V was cut back by 0 bases and J by 2 bases. This CDR3 contains 16 residues. Germline-derived CDR1 and CDR2 are SGDLS and YYNGEE. Here the CDR3 DNA reads TGTGCCAGCAGCGTAGCGGGGGGGCCTGGGGCCAACGTCCTGACTTTC. It yields the protein CASSVAGGPGANVLTF.

This sequence joins TRBV5-4 and TRBJ2-5, with TRBD1 matching 7 bases. J gave up 2 bases and V 2 bases, and 3 bases lay outside the gene matches. This CDR3 has 14 amino acids. Germline-derived CDR1 and CDR2 are SGHNT and YYREEE (reference sequence). The CDR3 DNA sequence: TGTGCCAGCAGCTTTCGACAGGGTCAAGAGACCCAGTACTTC. It translates to CASSFRQGQETQYF. The entire variable domain, with the rest obtained from reference TRBV5-4 and TRBJ2-5, is as follows: ETGVTQSPTHLIKTRGQQVTLRCSSQSGHNTVSWYQQALGQGPQFIFQYYREEENGRGNFPPRFSGLQFPNYSSELNVNALELDDSALYLCASSFRQGQETQYFGPGTRLLVL.

The chain employs TRBV11-2 and TRBJ2-1, with 15 bases fitting TRBD2. The CDR3 contains 18 residues. V shed 5 bases, J shed 3 bases, and the junction held 8 bases outside the gene matches. Germline CDR1 is SGHAT and CDR2 is FQNNGV. The CDR3 DNA reads as TGTGCCAGCAGCCCCCGGACTAGCGGGGGGGCGAACTACAATGAGCAGTTCTTC. This translates into CASSPRTSGGANYNEQFF.

The CDR3 nucleotides read TGTGCCAGTAGGTCCGCCGACAGGTGGGTTATGGCTAGCAATCAGCCCCAGCATTTT. Protein sequence: CASRSADRWVMASNQPQHF. The chain links TRBV19 to TRBJ1-5; tentatively, D is TRBD1 (6 bases). Germline loops: CDR1 LNHDA, CDR2 SQIVND (reference sequence). The CDR3 sequence is 19 residues long. V was clipped by 6 bases and J by 0 bases, with 24 bases between them.

Only one count was recorded for this clone. The rearrangement links TRBV18 to TRBJ2-7; 8 bases are a match to TRBD1. This CDR3 has 15 amino acids. CDR1 KGHSH and CDR2 LQKENI come from the germline V gene. The V and J ends lost 3 bases and 6 bases, in that order; junction bases with no gene match: 10. The CDR3 DNA sequence: TGTGCCAGCTCACCTTCGGGACAGGTCTTTGCCGAGCAGTACTTC. Its translation: CASSPSGQVFAEQYF. The variable domain in full, completed from reference TRBV18 and TRBJ2-7, reads NAGVMQNPRHLVRRRGQEARLRCSPMKGHSHVYWYRQLPEEGLKFMVYLQKENIIDESGMPKERFSAEFPKEGPSILRIQQVVRGDSAAYFCASSPSGQVFAEQYFGPGTRLTVT.

V gene TRBV2 combines with J gene TRBJ1-1; 7 bases are shared with TRBD1. CDR1 is SNHLY and CDR2 is FYNNEI in the germline V gene. This CDR3 spans 15 amino acids. V trimming: 2 bases; J trimming: 1 base; junction bases outside the gene matches: 4. The CDR3 here is CASSEFTGANTEAFF. The CDR3 region has the DNA TGTGCCAGCAGTGAATTTACAGGGGCGAACACTGAAGCTTTCTTT.

The chain joins TRBV19 to TRBJ2-1; possibly TRBD2 for D (5 bases). Trimming stripped 5 bases from V and 0 bases from J, with 11 bases between. The V gene's germline CDR1 is LNHDA and CDR2 SQIVND (reference sequence). The CDR3 is made up of 15 amino acids. The CDR3 loop reads CASSASGSSYNEQFF. Written as DNA, the CDR3 is TGTGCCAGTAGTGCCAGCGGCAGCTCCTACAATGAGCAGTTCTTC.

This chain uses TRBV2 with TRBJ2-5, with 8 bases lining up with TRBD2. This CDR3 spans 14 amino acids. Germline V gene data show CDR1 as SNHLY and CDR2 as FYNNEI. The junction had 6 bases not matched to a gene; V was cut back by 2 bases and J by 7 bases. The CDR3 sequence is CASSERLATRTQYF. The CDR3 region has the DNA TGTGCCAGCAGTGAACGACTAGCGACTCGGACCCAGTACTTC.

The V call is TRBV4-2, the J call TRBJ1-1; maybe TRBD1 (5 bases). Trimming took 1 base from V and 1 from J, leaving 13 bases between them. Germline V gene lookup returns CDR1 LGHNA and CDR2 YNFKEQ. The CDR3 has 16 residues. The CDR3 nucleotides are TGTGCCAGCAGCCAAGCCGGGGGGTCCCCGAACACTGAAGCTTTCTTT. This gives the protein CASSQAGGSPNTEAFF.

Only a few counts were recorded for this clone. The chain employs TRBV5-4 and TRBJ1-2, with 7 bases fitting TRBD1. V was pared by 4 bases and J by 4 bases, with 7 bases of the junction left unmatched. The CDR3 runs to 14 residues. The germline CDR1 and CDR2 sequences are SGHNT and YYREEE (reference sequence). CDR3 in amino acids: CASSAGDSLYGYTF. Written as DNA, the CDR3 is TGTGCCAGCAGCGCCGGGGACAGTCTCTATGGCTACACCTTC.

The gene calls are TRBV3-1 (or the pseudogene TRBV3-2) and TRBJ2-1; TRBD2 is a possible D gene (5 bases). V lost 1 base and J lost 7, with 11 bases in between. In germline, CDR1 is LGHDT, CDR2 YNNKEL (reference sequence). This CDR3 has 14 residues. CDR3 sequence: CASSQVNSANEQFF. CDR3 in DNA: TGTGCCAGCAGCCAAGTTAATAGCGCGAATGAGCAGTTCTTC.

This clone was seen a single time. The CDR3 spells CASSFASGANSPLHF. The CDR3 nucleotides read TGTGCCAGCAGTTTCGCTTCAGGGGCTAATTCACCCCTCCACTTT. The gene calls are TRBV28 and TRBJ1-6; possibly TRBD1 for D (6 bases). CDR1 MDHEN and CDR2 SYDVKM come from the germline V gene. V lost 3 bases and J 6 bases, leaving 12 bases between the germline ends. This CDR3 has 15 amino acids.

The chain recombines TRBV28 with TRBJ2-5, with TRBD2 matching 8 bases. Germline V lookup: CDR1 MDHEN, CDR2 SYDVKM. V was clipped by 6 bases and J by 5 bases; unmatched bases: 2. The CDR3 runs to 12 residues. CDR3 nucleotides: TGTGCCAGCAGGAGCGGGGGTGAGACCCAGTACTTC. Its protein is CASRSGGETQYF.

This chain connects TRBV10-3 to TRBJ2-7, with TRBD2 matching 7 bases. CDR1 is ENHRY, CDR2 SYGVKD, per germline. CDR3 length: 13 amino acids. V shed 4 bases and J 3 bases; nucleotides not matched to a gene: 3. As DNA, the CDR3 is TGTGCCATCAGTGTGGGGGGGGGCTACGAGCAGTACTTC. Protein: CAISVGGGYEQYF.

The V gene is TRBV18, the J gene TRBJ1-6, with 9 bases matching TRBD1. Germline V CDR1 and CDR2: KGHSH, LQKENI. CDR3 length equals 16 residues. With 3 bases clipped from V and 11 bases from J, the junction kept 11 bases outside the gene matches. The CDR3 DNA is TGTGCCAGCTCACCTCGAACGACAGGGGGAGATGCACCCCTCCACTTT. It codes for CASSPRTTGGDAPLHF. The complete variable domain, with remaining parts taken from reference TRBV18 and TRBJ1-6, reads NAGVMQNPRHLVRRRGQEARLRCSPMKGHSHVYWYRQLPEEGLKFMVYLQKENIIDESGMPKERFSAEFPKEGPSILRIQQVVRGDSAAYFCASSPRTTGGDAPLHFGNGTRLTVT.

The V and J genes are TRBV3-1 (or the pseudogene TRBV3-2) and TRBJ1-5, with 8 bases lining up with TRBD1. The CDR3 runs to 16 residues. CDR1 and CDR2 (germline): LGHDT, YNNKEL (reference sequence). The ends lost 3 bases at V and 0 bases at J; junction bases unmatched: 4. CDR3 amino acids: CASSHETGVSNQPQHF. CDR3 coding DNA: TGTGCCAGCAGCCACGAGACAGGGGTTAGCAATCAGCCCCAGCATTTT.

The chain recombines TRBV6-5 with TRBJ2-7; possible D gene TRBD1, 6 bases. Germline CDR1 reads MNHEY; CDR2 reads SVGAGI. There are 13 residues in the CDR3. Trimming pared 10 bases from V and 2 bases from J, leaving 15 bases between. The CDR3 loop reads CATHRDITYEQYF. CDR3 DNA sequence: TGTGCCACCCACCGGGACATAACCTACGAGCAGTACTTC.

The genes are TRBV11-3 and TRBJ2-7; 11 nucleotides match TRBD1. With V trimmed by 1 base and J by 3 bases, 2 bases remained unmatched. Germline V gene lookup returns CDR1 SGHNT and CDR2 YENEEA. The CDR3 contains 15 residues. The CDR3 DNA reads TGTGCCAGCAGCTTAGTGGGGACAGGGGGCTACGAGCAGTACTTC. This translates into CASSLVGTGGYEQYF.

The chain carries TRBV28 and TRBJ2-5; 11 nucleotides match TRBD2. CDR3 size: 15 residues. The V segment lost 3 bases and the J segment 4 bases; nucleotides outside the gene matches: 4. Germline V gene lookup returns CDR1 MDHEN and CDR2 SYDVKM. CDR3 residues: CASSFSGGASETQYF. CDR3 sequence (DNA): TGTGCCAGCAGTTTTAGCGGGGGGGCCTCAGAGACCCAGTACTTC.

J is TRBJ2-2 and V is TRBV5-4, with 15 bases matching TRBD2. CDR1 and CDR2 from the germline V gene are SGHNT and YYREEE (reference sequence). This CDR3 has 18 residues. The ends lost 4 bases at V and 0 bases at J; junction bases unmatched: 4. CDR3 region: CASSRGLAGGTNTGELFF. The CDR3 nucleotides read TGTGCCAGCAGCCGTGGACTAGCGGGGGGGACGAACACCGGGGAGCTGTTTTTT.

The rearrangement links TRBV7-2 to TRBJ1-2; 7 bases are a match to TRBD1. The ends lost 5 bases at V and 0 bases at J; junction bases unmatched: 3. There are 14 residues in the CDR3. The V gene's germline CDR1 is SGHTA and CDR2 FQGNSA. The CDR3 DNA reads TGTGCCAGCAGCGGACAGGTTTCTAACTATGGCTACACCTTC. The encoded protein is CASSGQVSNYGYTF.

The chain joins TRBV27 to TRBJ2-7; 7 positions match TRBD2. The CDR3 loop spans 16 amino acids. The V segment lost 3 bases and the J segment 3 bases; nucleotides outside the gene matches: 11. Germline CDR1 reads MNHEY; CDR2 reads SMNVEV (reference sequence). This CDR3 reads CASSFRGGVLNYEQYF. The CDR3 DNA is TGTGCCAGCAGTTTTAGGGGAGGGGTCCTCAACTACGAGCAGTACTTC.

This clone has a single count. The chain links TRBV11-3 to TRBJ1-1; 7 bases are a match to TRBD1. With V trimmed by 4 bases and J by 1 base, 3 bases remained unmatched. The germline gives CDR1 SGHNT, CDR2 YENEEA. This CDR3 region has 14 residues. CDR3 sequence (DNA): TGTGCCAGCAGCTGGGGACAGAAGAACACTGAAGCTTTCTTT. Translation gives CASSWGQKNTEAFF.

In its sample, this clone was seen once. The chain uses TRBV3-1 (or the pseudogene TRBV3-2) and TRBJ2-5; 8 nucleotides match TRBD2. The CDR3 consists of 18 residues. Looked up from germline, CDR1 is LGHDT and CDR2 is YNNKEL (reference sequence). V lost 0 bases to trimming and J lost 2 bases; unmatched junction nucleotides: 11. CDR3 sequence reads: CASSQEAYRGGRQETQYF. The CDR3 region has the DNA TGTGCCAGCAGCCAAGAAGCCTACCGGGGGGGCAGACAAGAGACCCAGTACTTC.

The rearrangement uses TRBV6-5 and TRBJ2-2, with 7 bases lining up with TRBD2. Germline V gene lookup returns CDR1 MNHEY and CDR2 SVGAGI. The CDR3 sequence is 16 residues long. The ends lost 3 bases at V and 5 bases at J; junction bases unmatched: 9. CDR3 sequence: CASSYGGGLGTGELFF. CDR3 coding DNA: TGTGCCAGCAGTTATGGGGGAGGGTTGGGAACCGGGGAGCTGTTTTTT.

The V gene is TRBV4-3, the J gene TRBJ1-5, with 10 bases that match TRBD1. The junction had 5 bases not matched to a gene; V was cut back by 0 bases and J by 9 bases. Germline lookup yields CDR1 LGHNA and CDR2 YSLEER. There are 15 residues in the CDR3. CDR3 loop: CASSQDRTGGWPQHF. The CDR3 DNA reads TGCGCCAGCAGCCAAGATCGGACAGGGGGTTGGCCCCAGCATTTT.

The chain joins TRBV6-5 to TRBJ2-7; D is uncertain. CDR3 length equals 11 residues. With 7 bases removed from V and 2 bases from J, the gap between germline ends came to 6 bases. From germline, CDR1 is MNHEY and CDR2 SVGAGI. The chain's CDR3 is CASNRAYEQYF. In DNA form, the CDR3 reads TGTGCCAGCAATCGGGCCTACGAGCAGTACTTC.